The 14 T cell receptor beta chains below come from one sample, sequenced in a study of T cells after posttransplantation cyclophosphamide. TCRdb's table, derived via immunoSEQ multiplex PCR, lists solely in-frame clones and lacks some. This table holds tens of thousands of clones, approximately 98% found once. The sequenced material came from naive CD8+ T cells sorted from PBMCs. These receptors came from a man aged 40-50 years in good health, CMV-negative, and a related stem cell transplant donor.

This sequence joins TRBV6-5 and TRBJ2-5; D might be TRBD1 (6 bases). CDR1 MNHEY and CDR2 SVGAGI come from the germline V gene. Trimming shortened V by 10 bases and J by 2 bases, and 17 bases separated the two germline ends. The CDR3 has 14 residues. The DNA of the CDR3 is TGTGCCACCTCAGGGGCAGGGCTACAAGAGACCCAGTACTTC. Encoded protein: CATSGAGLQETQYF.

The rearrangement links TRBV7-9 to TRBJ2-3; 12 bases map to TRBD2. Looked up from germline, CDR1 is SEHNR and CDR2 is FQNEAQ (reference sequence). Trimming cost V 5 bases and J 3 bases; bases outside gene matches: 6. This CDR3 has 16 residues. The CDR3 protein is CASSPTGLAGTDTQYF. The CDR3 nucleotides read TGTGCCAGCAGCCCCACGGGACTAGCGGGTACAGATACGCAGTATTTT.

The chain links TRBV29-1 to TRBJ2-7; 11 bases match TRBD2. The CDR3 is 13 amino acids. With V trimmed by 7 bases and J by 6 bases, 8 bases remained unmatched. In germline, CDR1 is SQVTM, CDR2 ANQGSEA. CDR3 DNA: TGCAGCGCCGTACTAGCGGGAGATGGCGAGCAGTACTTC. It translates to CSAVLAGDGEQYF.

The chain uses TRBV7-2 and TRBJ1-1; D remains ambiguous. There are 12 residues in the CDR3. Trimming removed 4 bases from V and 10 bases from J, with 13 bases in between. Germline CDR1 SGHTA, CDR2 FQGNSA. In nucleotides, the CDR3 is TGTGCCAGCAGCTATTCACACGGGAGAGCTTTCTTT. Its translation: CASSYSHGRAFF.

Concerning this clone: This CDR3 is also generated by other DNA sequences in the sample. The chain employs TRBV2 and TRBJ1-1, with D perhaps TRBD1 (6 bases). The length of the CDR3 is 15 residues. Germline CDR1 SNHLY, CDR2 FYNNEI. V lost 6 bases, J lost 11 bases, and 25 bases lay in between. Here the CDR3 DNA reads TGTGCCAGCAGGGGTACAGGGTTTATAGTAGTCGCGGCTTTCTTT. Translating it yields CASRGTGFIVVAAFF. Looking up the rest from reference TRBV2 and TRBJ1-1 gives the full variable domain: EPEVTQTPSHQVTQMGQEVILRCVPISNHLYFYWYRQILGQKVEFLVSFYNNEISEKSEIFDDQFSVERPDGSNFTLKIRSTKLEDSAMYFCASRGTGFIVVAAFFGQGTRLTVV.

The chain recombines TRBV29-1 with TRBJ2-2; D not certain. CDR1 is SQVTM, CDR2 ANQGSEA, per germline. There are 11 residues in the CDR3. V lost 3 bases, J lost 4 bases, and 3 bases lay in between. The CDR3 sequence: CSVEATGELFF. CDR3 DNA sequence: TGCAGCGTTGAGGCCACCGGGGAGCTGTTTTTT.

The rearrangement links TRBV5-4 to TRBJ2-1, with 10 bases that match TRBD2. The CDR3 is 17 amino acids. The germline V gene has CDR1 SGHNT and CDR2 YYREEE (reference sequence). V trimming: 4 bases; J trimming: 3 bases; junction bases outside the gene matches: 10. CDR3: CASSHRTSGLFYNEQFF. As DNA, the CDR3 is TGTGCCAGCAGCCACCGGACTAGCGGACTCTTCTACAATGAGCAGTTCTTC.

The chain combines TRBV5-5 with TRBJ2-7; D unresolved. Trimming cost V 4 bases and J 1 base, with 3 bases left between them. CDR3 length: 11 residues. Per germline, CDR1 SGHKS and CDR2 YYEKEE (reference sequence). The chain's CDR3 is CASSPSYEQYF. Here the CDR3 DNA reads TGTGCCAGCAGCCCTTCCTACGAGCAGTACTTC.

The V gene is TRBV4-1, the J gene TRBJ2-5, with TRBD1 matching 10 bases. The germline V gene has CDR1 MGHRA and CDR2 YSYEKL. The CDR3 runs 17 residues. The V and J ends lost 1 base and 4 bases, in that order; junction bases with no gene match: 9. DNA for the CDR3: TGCGCCAGCAGCCAAGGGACAGGGGGGGTAGCAGGAGAGACCCAGTACTTC. Protein product: CASSQGTGGVAGETQYF.

The chain links TRBV2 to TRBJ2-7, with 8 bases that match TRBD1. The CDR3 sequence is 13 residues long. V lost 8 bases, J lost 2 bases, and 5 bases stayed unmatched. Germline CDR1 is SNHLY and CDR2 is FYNNEI. The CDR3 reads CASLDRETYEQYF. CDR3 DNA sequence: TGTGCCAGCCTGGACAGGGAGACCTACGAGCAGTACTTC.

This chain uses TRBV28 with TRBJ1-1; weak D call: TRBD1 (6 bases). The germline CDR1 and CDR2 sequences are MDHEN and SYDVKM. The CDR3 contains 16 residues. V shed 11 bases and J shed 1 base, with 23 bases lying between them. In nucleotides, the CDR3 is TGTGCCGGATCAGAATCCGACAGGTCCGGGAACACTGAAGCTTTCTTT. Translating gives CAGSESDRSGNTEAFF.

The rearrangement joins TRBV5-8 to TRBJ1-2; 9 bases line up with TRBD1. V lost 0 bases, J lost 8 bases, and 5 bases stayed unmatched. Germline V gives CDR1 SGHTS, CDR2 YDEGEE. The CDR3 loop spans 14 amino acids. This chain's CDR3 is CASSLGTGAYGYTF. In nucleotides, the CDR3 is TGTGCCAGCAGCTTGGGGACAGGGGCTTACGGCTACACCTTC.

V usage is TRBV5-1 and J usage is TRBJ1-1, with TRBD1 as a possible D gene (5 bases). The CDR3 spans 14 residues. Germline V CDR1 and CDR2: SGHRS, YFSETQ. With 0 bases removed from V and 2 bases from J, the gap between germline ends came to 8 bases. The CDR3 DNA is TGCGCCAGCAGCTTGGGACAGCAAAACACTGAAGCTTTCTTT. Protein product: CASSLGQQNTEAFF.

The gene calls are TRBV7-2 and TRBJ2-5; 8 bases align to TRBD2. CDR1 is SGHTA and CDR2 is FQGNSA in the germline V gene. The junction had 13 bases not matched to a gene; V was cut back by 5 bases and J by 5 bases. This CDR3 contains 16 residues. CDR3 loop: CASSMEGSGRGETQYF. CDR3 sequence (DNA): TGTGCCAGCAGCATGGAGGGCAGCGGGAGAGGTGAGACCCAGTACTTC. The variable domain in full, with the rest retrieved from reference TRBV7-2 and TRBJ2-5, is GAGVSQSPSNKVTEKGKDVELRCDPISGHTALYWYRQSLGQGLEFLIYFQGNSAPDKSGLPSDRFSAERTGGSVSTLTIQRTQQEDSAVYLCASSMEGSGRGETQYFGPGTRLLVL.